This is a list of T cell receptor beta chains from one sample in a study of blood T cell repertoires in COVID-19. Libraries were prepared by immunoSEQ multiplex PCR; TCRdb keeps only in-frame clonotypes and omits some of them. This sample has approximately 5,000 clones, with around 79% found just once. The sample was peripheral blood. These receptors all come from a man in his 70s with active COVID-19. The CDR3 runs from the conserved cysteine through the conserved F or W. A D gene is named only where the DNA matches it firmly. Clone size is not always given. Where it is, it says once, few, many or a class for expanded clones.

clone size	D gene	V gene	J gene	CDR3 protein	CDR3 DNA
NA	TRBD2	TRBV5-1	TRBJ2-7	CASSPGLAVPLEQYF	TGCGCCAGCAGCCCGGGACTAGCGGTACCCTTGGAGCAGTACTTC
NA	NA	TRBV7-2	TRBJ2-2	CASSLVVLRNANTGELFF	TGTGCCAGCAGCTTAGTTGTTCTCAGGAATGCGAACACCGGGGAGCTGTTTTTT
NA	TRBD1	TRBV5-1	TRBJ1-5	CASSTGTGENQPQHF	TGCGCCAGCAGCACGGGGACAGGCGAGAATCAGCCCCAGCATTTT
NA	NA	TRBV4-1	TRBJ1-4	CASSLKVGGKVVNEKLFF	TGCGCCAGCAGCCTGAAGGTGGGAGGGAAAGTGGTTAATGAAAAACTGTTTTTT
NA	NA	TRBV27	TRBJ1-4	CASSPLGWQGGRNEKLFF	TGTGCCAGCAGCCCCCTCGGGTGGCAGGGAGGTCGGAATGAAAAACTGTTTTTT
NA	NA	TRBV10-3	TRBJ2-1	CAISEDRLPYNEQFF	TGTGCCATCAGTGAGGACAGGCTTCCCTACAATGAGCAGTTCTTC
NA	TRBD1	TRBV29-1	TRBJ2-3	CSVMTPGGPGTQYF	TGCAGCGTTATGACCCCAGGGGGCCCGGGTACGCAGTATTTT
NA	NA	TRBV7-8	TRBJ1-6	CASSTDWAKGSPLHF	TGTGCCAGCAGCACCGATTGGGCTAAAGGTTCACCCCTCCACTTT
NA	TRBD1	TRBV6-4	TRBJ2-6	CASSDGTGGTGANVLTF	TGTGCCAGCAGTGACGGGACAGGGGGCACCGGGGCCAACGTCCTGACTTTC
NA	NA	TRBV2	TRBJ1-4	CASTSDRSNEKLFF	TGTGCCAGCACCTCGGACAGAAGTAATGAAAAACTGTTTTTT
NA	NA	TRBV11-2	TRBJ2-7	CASSFLQTGTYEQYF	TGTGCCAGCAGCTTTCTCCAAACAGGTACCTACGAGCAGTACTTC
few	NA	TRBV4-2	TRBJ2-4	CASSRGGSTKNIQYF	TGTGCCAGCAGCAGGGGGGGGAGTACCAAAAACATTCAGTACTTC
NA	NA	TRBV28	TRBJ2-7	CASSSRGGNGREQYF	TGTGCCAGCAGTTCAAGGGGAGGAAATGGGCGGGAGCAGTACTTC
NA	TRBD1	TRBV9	TRBJ1-3	CASSVGQDRNTIYF	TGTGCCAGCAGCGTCGGACAGGACAGAAACACCATATATTTT
once	TRBD2	TRBV9	TRBJ2-3	CASSALAGGENTQYF	TGTGCCAGCAGCGCCCTAGCGGGGGGTGAAAATACGCAGTATTTT
NA	NA	TRBV6-1	TRBJ2-6	CASSEIRGSSGANVLTF	TGTGCCAGCAGTGAAATCAGGGGTAGCTCTGGGGCCAACGTCCTGACTTTC
NA	TRBD1	TRBV25-1	TRBJ1-1	CASSESGQDIEAFF	TGTGCCAGCAGTGAATCGGGACAGGATATTGAAGCTTTCTTT
few	TRBD2	TRBV4-1	TRBJ2-7	CASSILAGDSSYEQYF	TGCGCCAGCAGCATATTAGCGGGGGACTCCAGCTACGAGCAGTACTTC
NA	TRBD1	TRBV28	TRBJ2-7	CASRGTGIYEQYF	TGTGCCAGCAGGGGGACAGGGATTTACGAGCAGTACTTC
NA	NA	TRBV21-1	TRBJ1-5	CASNSGENQPQHF	TGTGCCAGCAACTCAGGGGAAAATCAGCCCCAGCATTTT
NA	NA	TRBV5-6	TRBJ1-3	CASSLPGYGNTIYF	TGTGCCAGCAGCTTGCCAGGCTATGGAAACACCATATATTTT
NA	NA	TRBV6-5	TRBJ1-6	CAAGDGAGESPLHF	TGTGCCGCCGGCGACGGGGCAGGGGAATCACCCCTCCACTTT
NA	NA	TRBV3-1/TRBV3-2	TRBJ2-5	CASSQEQTAKETQYF	TGTGCCAGCAGCCAAGAGCAGACAGCGAAAGAGACCCAGTACTTC
NA	NA	TRBV24-1	TRBJ2-3	CATASPGDTQYF	TGTGCCACCGCCTCCCCCGGAGATACGCAGTATTTT
once	TRBD2	TRBV7-2	TRBJ2-3	CASSFYGGATDTQYF	TGTGCCAGCAGCTTTTACGGGGGGGCCACAGATACGCAGTATTTT
NA	NA	TRBV19	TRBJ1-6	CASSTGHPSPLHF	TGTGCCAGTAGTACTGGACACCCTTCACCCCTCCACTTT
NA	TRBD1	TRBV19	TRBJ1-2	CASRPSTGQSGYTF	TGTGCCAGTAGACCCTCGACAGGGCAATCTGGCTACACCTTC
NA	NA	TRBV2	TRBJ1-1	CASSAGGAEAFF	TGTGCCAGCAGTGCCGGGGGGGCTGAAGCTTTCTTT
few	TRBD2	TRBV27	TRBJ2-7	CASSLIAAGGLYEQYF	TGTGCCAGCAGTTTAATCGCTGCGGGGGGTCTCTACGAGCAGTACTTC
NA	NA	TRBV28	TRBJ1-5	CASSFFPWAWQPQHF	TGTGCCAGCAGTTTTTTCCCGTGGGCCTGGCAGCCCCAGCATTTT
NA	NA	TRBV19	TRBJ1-5	CASSLRDTNQPQHF	TGTGCCAGTAGTCTCCGGGACACCAATCAGCCCCAGCATTTT
NA	NA	TRBV12-5	TRBJ1-5	CASGKRNQPQHF	TGTGCTAGTGGCAAACGGAATCAGCCCCAGCATTTT
NA	NA	TRBV6-6	TRBJ1-1	CASKLEFEAFF	TGTGCCAGCAAGCTAGAGTTTGAAGCTTTCTTT
NA	NA	TRBV6-5	TRBJ1-1	CASSYQTDTEAFF	TGTGCCAGCAGTTACCAGACAGACACTGAAGCTTTCTTT
NA	NA	TRBV7-3	TRBJ1-1	CASSLSPKSEAFF	TGTGCCAGCAGCTTAAGTCCTAAGTCTGAAGCTTTCTTT
NA	NA	TRBV15	TRBJ2-7	CATSRDKSESAEQYF	TGTGCCACCAGCAGAGATAAATCGGAGAGCGCCGAGCAGTACTTC
NA	NA	TRBV7-6	TRBJ1-1	CASSLVGQLNTEAFF	TGTGCCAGCAGCTTAGTTGGACAGCTGAACACTGAAGCTTTCTTT
NA	TRBD2	TRBV13	TRBJ2-1	CASSATSDHNEQFF	TGTGCCAGCAGCGCAACTAGCGATCACAATGAGCAGTTCTTC
NA	NA	TRBV6-5	TRBJ1-1	CASSYLGEDTEAFF	TGTGCCAGCAGTTACTTGGGAGAGGACACTGAAGCTTTCTTT
NA	NA	TRBV6-1	TRBJ1-1	CASSEDSDSEAFF	TGTGCCAGCAGTGAAGATTCGGACAGTGAAGCTTTCTTT
NA	TRBD1	TRBV19	TRBJ1-1	CASSSSGGEAFF	TGTGCCAGTAGTTCATCAGGGGGTGAAGCTTTCTTT
NA	TRBD1	TRBV4-1	TRBJ2-7	CASSQPPGQGNYEQYF	TGCGCCAGCAGCCAGCCTCCGGGACAGGGGAATTACGAGCAGTACTTC
NA	NA	TRBV19	TRBJ2-1	CASSIRTTSYNEQFF	TGTGCCAGTAGTATACGGACTACCTCCTACAATGAGCAGTTCTTC
NA	TRBD2	TRBV11-2	TRBJ2-2	CASSVASGGTGELFF	TGTGCCAGCAGCGTTGCTAGCGGGGGTACCGGGGAGCTGTTTTTT
NA	NA	TRBV7-7	TRBJ2-5	CASSAGMAASQETQYF	TGTGCTAGCAGCGCGGGCATGGCAGCCTCCCAAGAGACCCAGTACTTC
few	NA	TRBV2	TRBJ2-3	CASSDRGTSTDTQYF	TGTGCCAGCAGTGACCGGGGAACTAGCACAGATACGCAGTATTTT
NA	NA	TRBV6-1	TRBJ1-2	CASSEAYGDSSTYGYTF	TGTGCCAGCAGTGAAGCGTACGGTGACAGTTCCACCTATGGCTACACCTTC
once	NA	TRBV7-3	TRBJ2-2	CASQVQNTGELFF	TGTGCCAGTCAGGTTCAGAACACCGGGGAGCTGTTTTTT
NA	TRBD1	TRBV5-8	TRBJ2-7	CASSLRDREFHEQYF	TGTGCCAGCAGCTTGAGGGACAGGGAATTCCACGAGCAGTACTTC
NA	TRBD1	TRBV29-1	TRBJ1-5	CSGGTDLGGPQHF	TGCAGCGGAGGGACAGACCTGGGTGGACCCCAGCATTTT
once	NA	TRBV11-2	TRBJ1-5	CASSLAGGNQPQHF	TGTGCCAGCAGCTTAGCAGGGGGCAATCAGCCCCAGCATTTT
NA	TRBD1	TRBV7-2	TRBJ2-2	CASSRVSGTGHTGELFF	TGTGCCAGCAGCAGAGTTTCCGGGACAGGGCACACCGGGGAGCTGTTTTTT
NA	TRBD1	TRBV28	TRBJ1-2	CASSLGDRGMFDYGYTF	TGTGCCAGCAGTTTAGGGGACAGGGGAATGTTCGACTATGGCTACACCTTC
NA	NA	TRBV20-1	TRBJ2-7	CSASSPMGLPYEQYF	TGCAGTGCTAGTTCGCCAATGGGACTTCCCTACGAGCAGTACTTC
once	TRBD1	TRBV5-6	TRBJ1-1	CASRADRMNTEAFF	TGTGCCAGCAGGGCGGACAGGATGAACACTGAAGCTTTCTTT
NA	NA	TRBV29-1	TRBJ2-3	CSVDDLGDTQYF	TGCAGCGTTGATGATCTCGGGGATACGCAGTATTTT
NA	TRBD2	TRBV24-1	TRBJ2-3	CVDATSGGRGYF	TGTGTTGACGCTACTAGCGGGGGGAGAGGGTATTTT
large	TRBD2	TRBV6-5	TRBJ2-7	CASSRTSGSSYEQYF	TGTGCCAGCAGCCGGACTAGCGGGAGCTCCTACGAGCAGTACTTC
NA	NA	TRBV6-5	TRBJ1-5	CASSTGYSNQPQHF	TGTGCCAGCAGTACAGGTTATAGCAATCAGCCCCAGCATTTT
NA	NA	TRBV5-6	TRBJ2-3	CASSGRDSLTTSTDTQYF	TGTGCCAGCAGCGGGCGGGACAGCCTAACTACTAGCACAGATACGCAGTATTTT